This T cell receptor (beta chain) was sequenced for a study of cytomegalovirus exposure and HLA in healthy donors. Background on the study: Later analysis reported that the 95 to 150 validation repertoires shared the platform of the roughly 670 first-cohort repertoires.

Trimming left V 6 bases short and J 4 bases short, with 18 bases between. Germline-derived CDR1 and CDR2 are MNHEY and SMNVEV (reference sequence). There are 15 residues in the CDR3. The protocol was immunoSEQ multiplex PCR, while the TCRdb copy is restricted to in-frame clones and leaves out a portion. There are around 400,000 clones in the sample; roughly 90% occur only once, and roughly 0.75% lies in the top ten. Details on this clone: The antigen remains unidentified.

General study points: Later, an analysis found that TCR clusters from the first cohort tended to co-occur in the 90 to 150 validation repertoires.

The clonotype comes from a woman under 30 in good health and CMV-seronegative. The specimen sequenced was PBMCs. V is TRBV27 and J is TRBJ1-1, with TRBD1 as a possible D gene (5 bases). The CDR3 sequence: CASSLAYAQGTEAFF. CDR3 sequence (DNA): TGTGCCAGCAGCTTAGCTTATGCCCAGGGCACTGAAGCTTTCTTT.